The 15 T cell receptor beta chains in this list originate from one sample, sequenced in a study of T cell responses to AZD1222 COVID-19 vaccine. The repertoire was sequenced with immunoSEQ multiplex PCR; TCRdb's copy has only in-frame clones and lacks some. The table lists some 130,000 clones, approximately 91% of them singletons. The sequencing here drew on peripheral blood, taken on day 0 of AZD1222 vaccination. Receptor source: an adult in good health.

The V gene is TRBV3-1 (or the pseudogene TRBV3-2), the J gene TRBJ1-2, with D uncertain. Trimming took 1 base from V and 6 from J, leaving 3 bases between them. The CDR3 sequence is 11 residues long. The germline gives CDR1 LGHDT, CDR2 YNNKEL (reference sequence). CDR3 region: CASSQGNGYTF. The CDR3 DNA reads TGTGCCAGCAGCCAAGGAAATGGCTACACCTTC.

This clone was seen a handful of times. The chain employs TRBV4-1 and TRBJ2-2, with D maybe TRBD1 (6 bases). Looked up from germline, CDR1 is MGHRA and CDR2 is YSYEKL. Trimming shortened V by 1 base and J by 4 bases, and 13 bases separated the two germline ends. The length of the CDR3 is 16 residues. Here the CDR3 reads CASSQAALQGTGELFF. The CDR3 bases are TGCGCCAGCAGCCAAGCAGCCCTACAGGGCACCGGGGAGCTGTTTTTT.

The chain uses TRBV14 and TRBJ1-2; no clear D. The V and J ends lost 4 bases and 4 bases respectively, with 16 bases between them. Germline V CDR1 and CDR2: SGHDN, FVKESK. The CDR3 spans 15 residues. CDR3 protein: CASSRRTAFGYGYTF. The CDR3 DNA reads TGTGCCAGCAGCCGTAGGACGGCTTTTGGCTATGGCTACACCTTC.

This clone turned up a few times. V and J are TRBV10-3 and TRBJ2-7, with D possibly matching TRBD1 (5 bases). Deletions cut 2 bases from V and 11 bases from J, with 19 bases between. The CDR3 covers 14 residues. In germline, CDR1 is ENHRY, CDR2 SYGVKD. The CDR3 loop reads CAISEVAGLNREYF. CDR3 coding DNA: TGTGCCATCAGTGAGGTCGCAGGGCTCAATAGAGAGTACTTC.

The gene calls are TRBV19 and TRBJ1-5; D perhaps matches TRBD1 (5 bases). The V gene lost 1 base and the J gene lost 5 bases, with 12 bases spanning the gap. The CDR3 spans 15 residues. CDR1 is LNHDA, CDR2 SQIVND, per germline (reference sequence). The CDR3 DNA sequence: TGTGCCAGTAGTATAGGTAGGCAGACAGATCAGCCCCAGCATTTT. This translates into CASSIGRQTDQPQHF.

The V call is TRBV19, the J call TRBJ1-2; D is unresolved. Trimming took 5 bases from V and 3 from J, leaving 16 bases between them. Germline lookup yields CDR1 LNHDA and CDR2 SQIVND (reference sequence). This CDR3 has 15 residues. The CDR3 reads CASSVLIEGYYGYTF. The DNA for the CDR3 is TGTGCCAGTAGTGTCCTAATCGAGGGATACTATGGCTACACCTTC.

The J gene is TRBJ1-2, the V gene TRBV18, with 7 bases that match TRBD1. J was trimmed by 4 bases and V by 2 bases; bases with no gene match: 7. CDR3 length equals 15 residues. Per germline, CDR1 KGHSH and CDR2 LQKENI. The DNA of the CDR3 is TGTGCCAGCTCACCAGGGGAGGGGGCGATCTATGGCTACACCTTC. This codes for CASSPGEGAIYGYTF.

V usage is TRBV20-1 and J usage is TRBJ2-5; no reliable D call. The CDR3 has 10 residues. Germline assignment: CDR1 DFQATT and CDR2 SNEGSKA (reference sequence). Trimming took off 6 bases at V and 3 bases at J, with 5 bases between the two ends. The CDR3 DNA is TGCAGTGCCCCTAAAGAGACCCAGTACTTC. Its translation is CSAPKETQYF.

This rearrangement joins TRBV5-6 to TRBJ2-1; 9 bases map to TRBD1. Germline V gene sequence: CDR1 SGHDT, CDR2 YYEEEE. This CDR3 contains 15 residues. The J segment lost 7 bases and the V segment lost 0 bases, leaving 5 bases of the junction unmatched. The CDR3 nucleotides are TGTGCCAGCAGCTTGGTGGGGACAGGGATGAATGAGCAGTTCTTC. As protein: CASSLVGTGMNEQFF.

V and J are TRBV19 and TRBJ1-5; a weak D match, TRBD1 (6 bases). Trimming removed 3 bases at V and 5 bases at J, with 11 bases between. Per germline, CDR1 LNHDA and CDR2 SQIVND (reference sequence). The length of the CDR3 is 14 residues. The CDR3 reads CASSMMGAHQPQHF. The CDR3 coding sequence is TGTGCCAGTAGTATGATGGGGGCGCATCAGCCCCAGCATTTT.

The chain combines TRBV19 with TRBJ1-2; 7 positions match TRBD1. Germline V CDR1 and CDR2: LNHDA, SQIVND (reference sequence). V lost 6 bases to trimming and J lost 7 bases; unmatched junction nucleotides: 8. CDR3 length equals 13 residues. This CDR3 reads CASSIRQGGGYTF. The DNA of the CDR3 is TGTGCCAGTAGCATTCGACAGGGCGGTGGCTACACCTTC.

The chain employs TRBV12-3 or TRBV12-4 and TRBJ2-7; D possibly matches TRBD1 or TRBD2 (6 bases each). V was pared by 6 bases and J by 2 bases, with 11 bases between. The CDR3 length is 13 residues. This CDR3 is CASSPGGPYEQYF. The CDR3 DNA reads as TGTGCCAGCAGCCCTGGGGGGCCCTACGAGCAGTACTTC.

The chain links TRBV21-1 to TRBJ2-7; the table's D call of TRBD2 was not tested on the DNA. TRBV21-1 is noted as a pseudogene. This CDR3 has 19 residues. The DNA for the CDR3 is TGTGCCAGCAGCAAAAGGAGGGAGAGGGTGGCGGGAGTCTCCTACGAGCAGTACTTC. It codes for CASSKRRERVAGVSYEQYF.

The chain employs TRBV10-1 and TRBJ2-3; tentatively, D is TRBD2 (5 bases). In germline, CDR1 is WNHNN, CDR2 SYGVQD (reference sequence). The CDR3 has 11 residues. Trimming shortened V by 6 bases and J by 12 bases, and 13 bases separated the two germline ends. CDR3 sequence (DNA): TGCGCCAGCAGCGTTTCGGGGAGACAGTATTTT. Its protein product is CASSVSGRQYF.

This clone showed up just a few times. The chain has TRBV5-4 and TRBJ1-6; perhaps TRBD1 as D (6 bases). The CDR3 extends over 18 amino acids. CDR1 and CDR2 (germline): SGHNT, YYREEE (reference sequence). V was clipped by 5 bases and J by 4 bases, with 22 bases between them. CDR3 protein: CASRPRDNQERYNSPLHF. CDR3 sequence (DNA): TGTGCCAGCAGACCCCGGGACAACCAAGAGAGGTATAATTCACCCCTCCACTTT.